This T cell receptor (beta chain) was recovered during a study of control samples from healthy donors and cancer patients (dated by TCRdb to 2018 to 2021). The library was made by the immunoSEQ multiplex PCR assay. What TCRdb holds here is the immuneACCESS table cut down to in-frame rearrangements. Part of the clones is not present; checked against another copy, under half of the missing clones reflect an unresolved V gene, and the others are unexplained. Within this sample are 150,000 to 180,000 clones, with approximately 93% of them counted one time only. Around 5.4% of the sample is in the top ten clones. Note on this clone: No antigen is known for it. There are no base qualities to consult, and no much larger clone falls within one base.

The sample consisted of blood. The sequence came from a man aged 35 to 55 in good health.

The CDR3 protein is CASSLRGSNEKLFF. The nucleotides read TGTGCCAGCAGCCTCAGGGGGAGTAATGAAAAACTGTTTTTT. The rearrangement combines TRBV11-2 with TRBJ1-4, with TRBD1 matching 7 junction bases. Measured from the cysteine to the phenylalanine, the CDR3 is 14 residues long. The CDR3 DNA has 42 bases and is translated from base 1. Relative to germline, V is missing 5 bases and J is missing 4 bases, with 4 bases of the junction outside any gene match. Per the germline V gene, SGHAT is the CDR1 and FQNNGV is the CDR2.